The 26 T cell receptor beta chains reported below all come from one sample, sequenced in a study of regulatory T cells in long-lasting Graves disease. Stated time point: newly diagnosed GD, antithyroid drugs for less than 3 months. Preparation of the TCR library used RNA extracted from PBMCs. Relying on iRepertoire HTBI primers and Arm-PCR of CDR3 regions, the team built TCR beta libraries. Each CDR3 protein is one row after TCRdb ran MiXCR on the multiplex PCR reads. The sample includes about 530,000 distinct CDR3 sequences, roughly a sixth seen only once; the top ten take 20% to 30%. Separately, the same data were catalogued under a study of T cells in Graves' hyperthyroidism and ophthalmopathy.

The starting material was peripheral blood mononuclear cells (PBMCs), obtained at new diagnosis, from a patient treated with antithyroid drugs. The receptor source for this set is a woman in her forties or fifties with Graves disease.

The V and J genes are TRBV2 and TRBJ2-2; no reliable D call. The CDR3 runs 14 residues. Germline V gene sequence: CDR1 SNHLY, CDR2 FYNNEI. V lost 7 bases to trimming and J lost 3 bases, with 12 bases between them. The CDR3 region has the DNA TGTGCCAGCAAGAAGGGCCCGGACACCGGGGAGCTGTTTTTT. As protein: CASKKGPDTGELFF.

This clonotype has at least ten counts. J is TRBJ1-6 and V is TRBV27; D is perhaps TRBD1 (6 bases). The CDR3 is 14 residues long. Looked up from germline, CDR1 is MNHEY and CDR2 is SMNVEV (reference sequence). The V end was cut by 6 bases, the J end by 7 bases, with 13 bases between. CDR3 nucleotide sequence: TGTGCCAGCAGCCCCGGACAGTTGAATTCACCCCTCCACTTT. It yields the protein CASSPGQLNSPLHF.

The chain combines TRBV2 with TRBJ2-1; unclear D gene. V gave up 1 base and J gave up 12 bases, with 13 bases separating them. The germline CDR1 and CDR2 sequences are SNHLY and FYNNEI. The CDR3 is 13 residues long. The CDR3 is CASSEEVDGVQFF. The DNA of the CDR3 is TGTGCCAGCAGTGAAGAGGTGGATGGAGTGCAGTTCTTC.

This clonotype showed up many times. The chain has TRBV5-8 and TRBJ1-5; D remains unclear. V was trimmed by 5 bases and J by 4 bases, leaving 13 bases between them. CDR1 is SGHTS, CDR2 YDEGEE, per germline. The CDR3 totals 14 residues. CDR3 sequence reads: CASSSVPRNQPQHF. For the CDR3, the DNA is TGTGCCAGCAGTTCTGTCCCGCGGAATCAGCCCCAGCATTTT.

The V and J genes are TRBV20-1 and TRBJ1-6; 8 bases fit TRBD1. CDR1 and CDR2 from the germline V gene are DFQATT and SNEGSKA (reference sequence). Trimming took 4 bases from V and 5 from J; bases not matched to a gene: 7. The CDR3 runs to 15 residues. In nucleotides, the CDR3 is TGCAGTGCTACTCCGACAGGGGAAGATAATTCACCCCTCCACTTT. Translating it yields CSATPTGEDNSPLHF.

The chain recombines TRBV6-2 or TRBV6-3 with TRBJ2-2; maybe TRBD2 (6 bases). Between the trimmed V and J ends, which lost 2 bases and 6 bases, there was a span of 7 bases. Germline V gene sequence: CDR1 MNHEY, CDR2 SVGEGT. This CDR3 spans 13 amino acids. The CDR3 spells CASSYPSAGELFF. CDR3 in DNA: TGTGCCAGCAGTTACCCTAGCGCCGGGGAGCTGTTTTTT.

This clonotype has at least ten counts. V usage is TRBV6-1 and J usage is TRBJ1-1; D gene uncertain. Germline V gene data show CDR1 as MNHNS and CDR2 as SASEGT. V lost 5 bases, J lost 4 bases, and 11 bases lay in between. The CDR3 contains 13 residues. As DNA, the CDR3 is TGTGCCAGCAGTACTTATCGGCTCACTGAAGCTTTCTTT. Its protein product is CASSTYRLTEAFF.

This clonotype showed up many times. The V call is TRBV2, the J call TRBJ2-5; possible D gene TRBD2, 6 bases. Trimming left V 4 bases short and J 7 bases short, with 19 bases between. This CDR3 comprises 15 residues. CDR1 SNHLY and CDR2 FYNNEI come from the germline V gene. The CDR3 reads CASSVTSGDLGTQYF. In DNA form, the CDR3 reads TGTGCCAGCAGTGTAACTAGTGGGGACTTAGGGACCCAGTACTTC.

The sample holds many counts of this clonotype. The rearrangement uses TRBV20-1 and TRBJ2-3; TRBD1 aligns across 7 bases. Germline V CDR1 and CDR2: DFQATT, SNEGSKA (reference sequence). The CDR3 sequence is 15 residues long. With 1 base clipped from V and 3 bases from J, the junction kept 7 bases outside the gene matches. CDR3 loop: CSARVGTAFTDTQYF. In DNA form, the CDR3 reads TGCAGTGCTAGAGTGGGGACAGCGTTTACAGATACGCAGTATTTT.

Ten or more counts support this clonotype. The CDR3 DNA follows: TGCGCCAGCAGCTTGCGTGTTGCGGAAGTGAACACTGAAGCTTTCTTT. This codes for CASSLRVAEVNTEAFF. This chain links TRBV5-1 with TRBJ1-1; D remains ambiguous. The germline V gene has CDR1 SGHRS and CDR2 YFSETQ. The CDR3 covers 16 residues. The ends were cut back, 1 base at V and 0 bases at J, with 13 bases in the middle. The full variable domain, in which reference TRBV5-1 and TRBJ1-1 provide the parts outside the CDR3, is KAGVTQTPRYLIKTRGQQVTLSCSPISGHRSVSWYQQTPGQGLQFLFEYFSETQRNKGNFPGRFSGRQFSNSRSEMNVSTLELGDSALYLCASSLRVAEVNTEAFFGQGTRLTVV.

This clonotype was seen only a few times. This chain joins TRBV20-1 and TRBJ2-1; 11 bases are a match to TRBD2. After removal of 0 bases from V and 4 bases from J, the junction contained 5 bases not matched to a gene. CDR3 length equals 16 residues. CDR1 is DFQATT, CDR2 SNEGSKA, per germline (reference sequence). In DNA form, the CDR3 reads TGCAGTGCTAGAGACCTTAGCGGGGGGGTATACAATGAGCAGTTCTTC. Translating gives CSARDLSGGVYNEQFF.

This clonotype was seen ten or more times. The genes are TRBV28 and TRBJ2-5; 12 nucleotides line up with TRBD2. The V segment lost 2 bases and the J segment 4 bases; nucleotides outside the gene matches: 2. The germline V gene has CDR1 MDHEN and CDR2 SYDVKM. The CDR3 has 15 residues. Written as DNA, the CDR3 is TGTGCCAGCAGTTTAGCTAGCGGGGGGGCAGAGACCCAGTACTTC. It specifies CASSLASGGAETQYF. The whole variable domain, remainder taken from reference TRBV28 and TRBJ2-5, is DVKVTQSSRYLVKRTGEKVFLECVQDMDHENMFWYRQDPGLGLRLIYFSYDVKMKEKGDIPEGYSVSREKKERFSLILESASTNQTSMYLCASSLASGGAETQYFGPGTRLLVL.

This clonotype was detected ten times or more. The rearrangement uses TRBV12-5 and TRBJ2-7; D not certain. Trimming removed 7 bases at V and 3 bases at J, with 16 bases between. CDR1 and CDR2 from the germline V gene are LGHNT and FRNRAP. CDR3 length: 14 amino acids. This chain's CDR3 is CASARPDGVYEQYF. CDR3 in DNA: TGTGCTAGTGCCCGTCCCGACGGCGTCTACGAGCAGTACTTC.

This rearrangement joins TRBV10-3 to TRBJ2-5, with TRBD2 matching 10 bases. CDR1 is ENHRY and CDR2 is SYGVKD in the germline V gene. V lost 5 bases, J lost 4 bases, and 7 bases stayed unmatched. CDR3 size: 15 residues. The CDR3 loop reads CAISKSGGARETQYF. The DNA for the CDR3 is TGTGCCATCAGTAAGAGCGGGGGGGCCAGAGAGACCCAGTACTTC.

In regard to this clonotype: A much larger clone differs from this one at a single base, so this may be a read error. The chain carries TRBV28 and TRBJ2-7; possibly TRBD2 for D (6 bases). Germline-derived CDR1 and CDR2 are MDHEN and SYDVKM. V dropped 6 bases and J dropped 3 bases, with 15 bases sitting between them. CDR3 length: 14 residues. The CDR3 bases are TGTGCCAGCAGCCTGCCTAGCGAGGGCTACGAGCAGTACTTC. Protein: CASSLPSEGYEQYF.

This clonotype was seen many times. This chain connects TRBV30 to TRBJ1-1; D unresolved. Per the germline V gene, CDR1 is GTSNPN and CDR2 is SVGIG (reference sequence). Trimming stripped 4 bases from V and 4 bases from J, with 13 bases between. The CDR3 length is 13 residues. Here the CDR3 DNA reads TGTGCCTGGACCTTGACCCTGGGCACTGAAGCTTTCTTT. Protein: CAWTLTLGTEAFF. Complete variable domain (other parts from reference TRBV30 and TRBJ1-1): SQTIHQWPATLVQPVGSPLSLECTVEGTSNPNLYWYRQAAGRGLQLLFYSVGIGQISSEVPQNLSASRPQDRQFILSSKKLLLSDSGFYLCAWTLTLGTEAFFGQGTRLTVV.

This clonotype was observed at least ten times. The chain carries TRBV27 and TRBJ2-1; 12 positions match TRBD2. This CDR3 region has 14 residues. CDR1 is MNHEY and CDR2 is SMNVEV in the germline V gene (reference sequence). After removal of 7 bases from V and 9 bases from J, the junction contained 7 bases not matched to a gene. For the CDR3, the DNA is TGTGCCAGCACTAGCGGGGGGGATTTCGGTGAGCAGTTCTTC. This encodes CASTSGGDFGEQFF.

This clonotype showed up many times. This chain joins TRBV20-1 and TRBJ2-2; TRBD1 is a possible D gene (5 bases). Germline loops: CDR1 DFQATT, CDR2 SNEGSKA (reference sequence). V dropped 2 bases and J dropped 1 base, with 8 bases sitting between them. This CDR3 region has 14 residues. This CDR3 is CSARRQGNTGELFF. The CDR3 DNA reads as TGCAGTGCTAGACGGCAGGGGAACACCGGGGAGCTGTTTTTT.

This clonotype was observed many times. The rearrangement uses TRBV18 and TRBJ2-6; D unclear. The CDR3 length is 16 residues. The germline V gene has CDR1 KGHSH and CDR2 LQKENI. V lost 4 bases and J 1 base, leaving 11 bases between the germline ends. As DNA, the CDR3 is TGTGCCAGCTCACGAGTTCAGGAGTCTGGGGCCAACGTCCTGACTTTC. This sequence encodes CASSRVQESGANVLTF.

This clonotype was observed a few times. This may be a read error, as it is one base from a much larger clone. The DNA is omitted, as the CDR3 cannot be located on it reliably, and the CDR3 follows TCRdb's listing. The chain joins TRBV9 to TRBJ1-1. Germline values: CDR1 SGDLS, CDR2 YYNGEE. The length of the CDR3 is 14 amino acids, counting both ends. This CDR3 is CASSVGVGNTEASF.

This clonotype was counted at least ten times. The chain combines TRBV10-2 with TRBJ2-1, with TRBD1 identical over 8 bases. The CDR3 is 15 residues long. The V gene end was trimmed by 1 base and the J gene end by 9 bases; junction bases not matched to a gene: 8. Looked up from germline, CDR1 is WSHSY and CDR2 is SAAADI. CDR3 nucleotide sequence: TGCGCCAGCAGTGAGTTCGGGACAGGCATGGGTGAGCAGTTCTTC. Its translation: CASSEFGTGMGEQFF.

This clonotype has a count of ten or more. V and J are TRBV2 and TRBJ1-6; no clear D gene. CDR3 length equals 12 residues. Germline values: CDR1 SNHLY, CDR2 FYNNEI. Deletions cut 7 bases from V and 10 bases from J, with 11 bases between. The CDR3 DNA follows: TGTGCCAGCAAGGGCGAGGGATCACCCCTCCACTTT. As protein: CASKGEGSPLHF.

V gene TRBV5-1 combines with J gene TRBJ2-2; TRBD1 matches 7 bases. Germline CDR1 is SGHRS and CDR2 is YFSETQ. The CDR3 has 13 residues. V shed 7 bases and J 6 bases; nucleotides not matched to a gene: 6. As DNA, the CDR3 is TGCGCCAGCGCACAGGGGTATGCCGGGGAGCTGTTTTTT. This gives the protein CASAQGYAGELFF.

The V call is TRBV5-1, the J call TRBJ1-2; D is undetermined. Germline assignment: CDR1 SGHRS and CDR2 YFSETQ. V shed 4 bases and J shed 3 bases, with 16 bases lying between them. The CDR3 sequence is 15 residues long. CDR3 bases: TGCGCCAGCAGCCCGGAAGGGATAGGGTACTATGGCTACACCTTC. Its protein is CASSPEGIGYYGYTF.

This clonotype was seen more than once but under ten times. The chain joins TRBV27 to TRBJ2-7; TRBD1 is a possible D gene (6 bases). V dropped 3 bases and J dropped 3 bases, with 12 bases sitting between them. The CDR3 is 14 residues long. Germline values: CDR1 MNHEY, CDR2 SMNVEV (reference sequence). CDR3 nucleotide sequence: TGTGCCAGCAGTTTTCAGGCAGGGGACTACGAGCAGTACTTC. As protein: CASSFQAGDYEQYF.

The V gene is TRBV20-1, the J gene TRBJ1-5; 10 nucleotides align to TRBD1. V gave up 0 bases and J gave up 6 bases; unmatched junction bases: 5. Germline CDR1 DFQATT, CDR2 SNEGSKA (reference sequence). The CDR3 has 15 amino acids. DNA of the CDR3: TGCAGTGCTAGAGACCGGGACAGGGGAATTCAGCCCCAGCATTTT. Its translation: CSARDRDRGIQPQHF.